The 5 T cell receptor beta chains presented below share a single source sample, sequenced in a study of T cell responses to AZD1222 COVID-19 vaccine. Data came from immunoSEQ multiplex PCR; TCRdb stores just in-frame clones and leaves some out. The repertoire consists of 150,000 to 200,000 clones, with 94% occurring once and the leading ten covering 5.1%. The sample was peripheral blood, taken 28 days after the second AZD1222 dose. These receptors were collected from an adult who received the AZD1222 COVID-19 vaccine.

The chain links TRBV5-1 to TRBJ2-7; TRBD2 aligns across 11 bases. V shed 5 bases, J shed 0 bases, and the junction held 1 base outside the gene matches. Germline V gene sequence: CDR1 SGHRS, CDR2 YFSETQ. CDR3 length equals 14 residues. CDR3 bases: TGCGCCAGCAGGACTAGCGGGACCTCCTACGAGCAGTACTTC. This encodes CASRTSGTSYEQYF. The full variable domain, with the rest looked up from reference TRBV5-1 and TRBJ2-7, is KAGVTQTPRYLIKTRGQQVTLSCSPISGHRSVSWYQQTPGQGLQFLFEYFSETQRNKGNFPGRFSGRQFSNSRSEMNVSTLELGDSALYLCASRTSGTSYEQYFGPGTRLTVT.

The gene calls are TRBV24-1 and TRBJ1-2; unclear D gene. This CDR3 spans 13 amino acids. The ends were cut back, 0 bases at V and 8 bases at J, with 9 bases in the middle. The germline CDR1 and CDR2 sequences are KGHDR and SFDVKD. The CDR3 sequence is CATSDLRGQGYTF. In nucleotides, the CDR3 is TGTGCCACCAGTGATTTGAGAGGGCAAGGCTACACCTTC.

The V and J genes are TRBV19 and TRBJ2-3; D remains ambiguous. V was cut by 6 bases and J by 8 bases, with 18 bases left in between. CDR3 length: 14 amino acids. In germline, CDR1 is LNHDA, CDR2 SQIVND (reference sequence). CDR3 DNA sequence: TGTGCCAGTAGCACCAACGCCGACGTGGGTACGCAGTATTTT. This codes for CASSTNADVGTQYF.

The chain carries TRBV11-3 and TRBJ1-1; the D is unclear. CDR1 SGHNT and CDR2 YENEEA come from the germline V gene. V was pared by 1 base and J by 1 base, with 10 bases between. CDR3 length equals 15 residues. The CDR3 here is CASSLGPGPNTEAFF. The CDR3 DNA follows: TGTGCCAGCAGCTTAGGGCCAGGTCCGAACACTGAAGCTTTCTTT.

The chain carries TRBV4-1 and TRBJ2-7; TRBD2 matches 11 bases. Unmatched junction bases numbered 5, after V lost 0 bases and J lost 7 bases. This CDR3 has 15 amino acids. Germline-derived CDR1 and CDR2 are MGHRA and YSYEKL. The CDR3 DNA sequence: TGCGCCAGCAGCCAAGAGGCTAGCGGGAGGAGGGAGCAGTACTTC. Residues: CASSQEASGRREQYF.